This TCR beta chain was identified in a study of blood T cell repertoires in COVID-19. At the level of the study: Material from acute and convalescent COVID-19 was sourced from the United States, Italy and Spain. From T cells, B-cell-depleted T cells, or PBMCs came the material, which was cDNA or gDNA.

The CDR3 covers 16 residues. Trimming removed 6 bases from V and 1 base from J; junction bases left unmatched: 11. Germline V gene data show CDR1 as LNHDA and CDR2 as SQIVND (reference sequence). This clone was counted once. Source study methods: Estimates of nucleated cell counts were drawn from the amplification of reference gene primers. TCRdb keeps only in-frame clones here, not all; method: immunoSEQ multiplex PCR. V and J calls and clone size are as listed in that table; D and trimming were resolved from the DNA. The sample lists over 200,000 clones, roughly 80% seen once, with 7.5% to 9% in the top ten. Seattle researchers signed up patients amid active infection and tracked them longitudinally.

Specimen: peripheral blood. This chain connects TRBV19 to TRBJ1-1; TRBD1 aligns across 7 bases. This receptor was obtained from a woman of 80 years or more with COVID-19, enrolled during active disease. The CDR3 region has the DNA TGTGCCAGTAGGAACCCGGGACAGACGTGGAACACTGAAGCTTTCTTT. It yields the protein CASRNPGQTWNTEAFF.